The 23 T cell receptor beta chains in this list originate from one sample, sequenced in a study of vaccination and CD4 T cells after COVID-19. The Oncomine TCR Beta short-read assay generated sequence data from the DNA of cultured CD4+ T cells. TCRdb processed the PCR reads anew with MiXCR; each CDR3 protein has one entry. There are about 18,000 distinct CDR3 sequences in the sample; approximately 49% occur only once, and under 7.5% lies in the top ten. For these receptors, no antigen is known. Stated treatment: roughly 11-day PBMC culture with coronavirus spike peptide pools or control peptides (ViraFEST assay). Sequenced sample: CD4+ T cells from blood, cultured in vitro. Source of these receptors: a human donor who had recovered from COVID-19.

The rearrangement joins TRBV28 to TRBJ2-5; D is possibly TRBD1 (5 bases). This CDR3 has 12 residues. Germline CDR1 reads MDHEN; CDR2 reads SYDVKM. V was clipped by 8 bases and J by 5 bases, with 12 bases between them. The CDR3 DNA reads TGTGCCAGCCAGGGATCTTCGGAGACCCAGTACTTC. Its translation: CASQGSSETQYF.

In regard to this clonotype: A junction boundary mismatches the germline segment, possibly from a read error. This chain uses TRBV6-1 with TRBJ1-5, with unresolved D. Germline V gene data show CDR1 as MNHNS and CDR2 as SASEGT. This CDR3 spans 13 amino acids. The CDR3 is CAGSKPDKPSQHF. The CDR3 DNA reads as TGTGCCGGCAGTAAACCCGACAAGCCGAGCCAGCATTTT.

V and J are TRBV11-1 and TRBJ2-1, with TRBD2 identical over 7 bases. The germline V gene has CDR1 SGHAT and CDR2 FQDESV (reference sequence). CDR3 length: 16 residues. V shed 6 bases, J shed 0 bases, and the junction held 8 bases outside the gene matches. In DNA, the CDR3 is TGTGCCAGCAGTGAATTTGGCGGGAGCTCCTACAATGAGCAGTTCTTC. It is translated as CASSEFGGSSYNEQFF.

The chain uses TRBV7-2 and TRBJ1-5; maybe TRBD1 (5 bases). Trimming left V 4 bases short and J 5 bases short, with 15 bases between. From germline, CDR1 is SGHTA and CDR2 FQGNSA. There are 15 residues in the CDR3. CDR3 DNA: TGTGCCAGCAGCTCATCCCCGGGACCCCATCAGCCCCAGCATTTT. This gives the protein CASSSSPGPHQPQHF.

The chain's CDR3 is CASPPDRGLITDTQYF. CDR3 in DNA: TGTGCCAGCCCCCCAGACAGGGGACTCATTACAGATACGCAGTATTTT. V is TRBV5-5 and J is TRBJ2-3, with 8 bases matching TRBD1. Per the germline V gene, CDR1 is SGHKS and CDR2 is YYEKEE (reference sequence). Trimming at V came to 7 bases and at J to 3 bases, leaving 13 bases not matched to a gene. This CDR3 spans 16 amino acids.

The V and J genes are TRBV7-9 and TRBJ2-7; TRBD2 might be the D (6 bases). This CDR3 has 15 residues. The V gene lost 1 base and the J gene lost 0 bases, with 10 bases spanning the gap. Germline V gene lookup returns CDR1 SEHNR and CDR2 FQNEAQ (reference sequence). CDR3 loop: CASSLESGHSYEQYF. Written as DNA, the CDR3 is TGTGCCAGCAGCTTAGAGAGCGGGCACTCCTACGAGCAGTACTTC.

The genes are TRBV4-2 and TRBJ1-1; 7 nucleotides match TRBD1. The V segment lost 4 bases and the J segment 5 bases; nucleotides outside the gene matches: 10. Germline V gene sequence: CDR1 LGHNA, CDR2 YNFKEQ. The CDR3 is 15 amino acids. The CDR3 spells CASSPRQGGETEAFF. CDR3 sequence (DNA): TGTGCCAGCAGCCCCCGACAGGGAGGGGAAACTGAAGCTTTCTTT.

This clonotype was seen a handful of times. This rearrangement joins TRBV2 to TRBJ2-7; D is undetermined. The CDR3 runs to 12 residues. In germline, CDR1 is SNHLY, CDR2 FYNNEI. The V end lost 2 bases, the J end lost 2 bases, and 4 bases lay between the germline ends. The CDR3 nucleotides read TGTGCCAGCAGTGAACTCGCCTACGAGCAGTACTTC. Translated, it gives CASSELAYEQYF.

This clonotype was seen a single time. The CDR3 bases are TGTGCCAGCAGACAATTGGACAGCGCCGGCGAGCAGTACTTC. Its protein product is CASRQLDSAGEQYF. J is TRBJ2-7 and V is TRBV2, with D tentatively TRBD1 (6 bases). CDR1 is SNHLY, CDR2 FYNNEI, per germline. The V end lost 6 bases, the J end lost 6 bases, and 18 bases lay between the germline ends. CDR3 length: 14 residues.

V usage is TRBV24-1 and J usage is TRBJ1-6; D unresolved. Germline-derived CDR1 and CDR2 are KGHDR and SFDVKD. The ends were cut back, 3 bases at V and 0 bases at J, with 23 bases in the middle. CDR3 length: 21 residues. The CDR3 bases are TGTGCCACCAGTGATCACCGATTAAAAAGCCTCTTAGTCTCCTATAATTCACCCCTCCACTTT. Protein: CATSDHRLKSLLVSYNSPLHF.

The chain combines TRBV6-4 with TRBJ2-1, with D unresolved. Germline V gene data show CDR1 as MRHNA and CDR2 as SNTAGT. Trimming cost V 0 bases and J 3 bases, with 3 bases left between them. The CDR3 runs 13 residues. CDR3 sequence reads: CASSDSDYNEQFF. The CDR3 DNA reads as TGTGCCAGCAGTGACTCTGACTACAATGAGCAGTTCTTC.

The chain recombines TRBV7-2 with TRBJ2-2, with 8 positions matching TRBD1. The CDR3 loop spans 14 amino acids. Germline trimming cut 3 bases from V and 7 bases from J; bases unmatched to any gene: 4. The germline CDR1 and CDR2 sequences are SGHTA and FQGNSA. CDR3 sequence (DNA): TGTGCCAGCAGCTTGGACAGGGCGGGCGGGGAGCTGTTTTTT. It is translated as CASSLDRAGGELFF.

J is TRBJ1-1 and V is TRBV27; 8 positions match TRBD1. The germline V gene has CDR1 MNHEY and CDR2 SMNVEV (reference sequence). Trimming cost V 5 bases and J 0 bases; bases outside gene matches: 8. This CDR3 has 16 amino acids. CDR3 in DNA: TGTGCCAGCAGTCCCGACAGGGGAGGGGTGAACACTGAAGCTTTCTTT. Amino acid sequence: CASSPDRGGVNTEAFF.

The rearrangement links TRBV7-3 to TRBJ1-2; 8 bases fit TRBD1. The CDR3 spans 13 residues. Trimming cost V 2 bases and J 8 bases; bases outside gene matches: 4. Germline CDR1 is SGHTA and CDR2 is FQGTGA. For the CDR3, the DNA is TGTGCCAGCAGCTTACAGGGGGCCCACGGCTACACCTTC. Protein: CASSLQGAHGYTF. The variable domain in full, with the rest retrieved from reference TRBV7-3 and TRBJ1-2, is GAGVSQTPSNKVTEKGKYVELRCDPISGHTALYWYRQSLGQGPEFLIYFQGTGAADDSGLPNDRFFAVRPEGSVSTLKIQRTERGDSAVYLCASSLQGAHGYTFGSGTRLTVV.

J is TRBJ2-1 and V is TRBV28, with D possibly being TRBD2 (5 bases). V gave up 4 bases and J gave up 8 bases, with 15 bases separating them. Per germline, CDR1 MDHEN and CDR2 SYDVKM. The CDR3 has 14 amino acids. CDR3 in amino acids: CASSSHSGKDEQFF. The CDR3, as DNA: TGTGCCAGCAGTTCGCACAGCGGTAAGGATGAGCAGTTCTTC.

The chain has TRBV20-1 and TRBJ2-1; a possible D gene is TRBD2 (9 bases). Germline V gene lookup returns CDR1 DFQATT and CDR2 SNEGSKA (reference sequence). V lost 5 bases and J 4 bases, leaving 21 bases between the germline ends. This CDR3 is 16 amino acids long. The CDR3 loop is CSAQGASGDSYNEQFF. CDR3 bases: TGCAGTGCTCAGGGGGCTAGCGGGGATTCATACAATGAGCAGTTCTTC.

The chain has TRBV25-1 and TRBJ1-5; TRBD1 matches at 7 bases. CDR3 length: 20 amino acids. The J segment lost 6 bases and the V segment lost 0 bases, leaving 20 bases of the junction unmatched. CDR1 and CDR2 from the germline V gene are MGHDK and SYGVNS. The CDR3 here is CASSEYVGTALERFLQPQHF. CDR3 DNA: TGTGCCAGCAGTGAATACGTAGGGACAGCGCTCGAGCGGTTCCTTCAGCCCCAGCATTTT.

This sequence joins TRBV6-2 or TRBV6-3 and TRBJ2-1; maybe TRBD1 (6 bases). The CDR3 is 14 amino acids. Trimming pared 6 bases from V and 4 bases from J, leaving 13 bases between. Germline assignment: CDR1 MNHEY and CDR2 SVGEGT. The CDR3 coding sequence is TGTGCCAGCAGGAGAACGGGACAATACAATGAGCAGTTCTTC. It specifies CASRRTGQYNEQFF.

The chain links TRBV6-1 to TRBJ2-5, with 8 bases matching TRBD1. The CDR3 runs to 13 residues. The germline V gene has CDR1 MNHNS and CDR2 SASEGT. Trimming took 4 bases from V and 6 from J; bases not matched to a gene: 4. The CDR3 bases are TGTGCCAGCAGTGTGGACAGGGCCAAGACCCAGTACTTC. Protein sequence: CASSVDRAKTQYF.

This clonotype was detected a few times. This chain connects TRBV29-1 to TRBJ1-2, with D maybe TRBD1 (6 bases). Trimming took off 4 bases at V and 8 bases at J, with 11 bases between the two ends. Per the germline V gene, CDR1 is SQVTM and CDR2 is ANQGSEA. This CDR3 region has 11 residues. The CDR3 loop is CSVAAGEGYTF. In DNA form, the CDR3 reads TGCAGCGTTGCTGCAGGGGAAGGCTACACCTTC. Complete variable domain (other parts from reference TRBV29-1 and TRBJ1-2): SAVISQKPSRDICQRGTSLTIQCQVDSQVTMMFWYRQQPGQSLTLIATANQGSEATYESGFVIDKFPISRPNLTFSTLTVSNMSPEDSSIYLCSVAAGEGYTFGSGTRLTVV.

This chain uses TRBV7-8 with TRBJ1-1; a possible D gene is TRBD1 (5 bases). V lost 5 bases and J lost 1, with 14 bases in between. Germline CDR1 and CDR2: SGHVS and FQNEAQ. The CDR3 contains 15 residues. The CDR3 protein is CASSPFRVENTEAFF. CDR3 sequence (DNA): TGTGCCAGCAGCCCCTTCAGGGTGGAGAACACTGAAGCTTTCTTT.

There are a few counts of this clonotype. The chain combines TRBV6-4 with TRBJ1-5, with 7 bases aligning to TRBD1. Per germline, CDR1 MRHNA and CDR2 SNTAGT. V shed 6 bases, J shed 7 bases, and the junction held 9 bases outside the gene matches. This CDR3 is built from 14 residues. This CDR3 reads CASSMTGMGQPQHF. Written as DNA, the CDR3 is TGTGCCAGCAGCATGACAGGGATGGGGCAGCCCCAGCATTTT.

The gene calls are TRBV20-1 and TRBJ2-4; 7 bases are shared with TRBD2. This CDR3 comprises 14 residues. V gave up 6 bases and J gave up 4 bases; unmatched junction bases: 9. Germline lookup yields CDR1 DFQATT and CDR2 SNEGSKA (reference sequence). The CDR3 DNA follows: TGCAGTGCGGATCCGGGACTACCGAAAAACATTCAGTACTTC. Its translation is CSADPGLPKNIQYF.